This T cell receptor beta chain was observed in a study of blood T cell repertoires in COVID-19. Study details: Italy, Spain and the United States were the sources of the convalescent and acute COVID-19 samples. From T cells, B-cell-depleted T cells, or PBMCs came the material, which was cDNA or gDNA.

Under the authors' procedure: Estimated nucleated cell counts came from reference gene primer amplification. Assay used: immunoSEQ multiplex PCR; TCRdb lists only in-frame clones, some missing. That table supplies the V and J calls and clone size; D and trimming were determined from the DNA. The top ten clones hold roughly 8% of a sample with approximately 160,000 clones, almost 85% of them seen once. Germline loops: CDR1 MDHEN, CDR2 SYDVKM. Trimming pared 6 bases from V and 4 bases from J, leaving 10 bases between. The CDR3 totals 12 residues. J is TRBJ2-7 and V is TRBV28; TRBD1 might be the D (5 bases). Sequenced sample: peripheral blood. This TCR was recovered from a man aged 35 to 55 who had recovered from COVID-19. CDR3 DNA: TGTGCCAGCAGCAAAAGGGGATACGAGCAGTACTTC. Its protein product is CASSKRGYEQYF.